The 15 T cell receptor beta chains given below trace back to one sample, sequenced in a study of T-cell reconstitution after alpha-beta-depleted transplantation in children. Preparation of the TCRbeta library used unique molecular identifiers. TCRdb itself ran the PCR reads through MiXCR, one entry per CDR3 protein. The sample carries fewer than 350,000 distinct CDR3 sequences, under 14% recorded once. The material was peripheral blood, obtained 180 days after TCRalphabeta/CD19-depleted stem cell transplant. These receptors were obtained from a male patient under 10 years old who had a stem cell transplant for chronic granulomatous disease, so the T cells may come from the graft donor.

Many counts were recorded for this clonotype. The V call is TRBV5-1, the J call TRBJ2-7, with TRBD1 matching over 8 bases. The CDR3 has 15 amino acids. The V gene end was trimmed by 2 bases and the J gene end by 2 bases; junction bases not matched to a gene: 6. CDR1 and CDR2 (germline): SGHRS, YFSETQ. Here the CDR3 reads CASSFGQGWAYEQYF. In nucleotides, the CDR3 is TGCGCCAGCAGCTTCGGACAGGGATGGGCCTACGAGCAGTACTTC.

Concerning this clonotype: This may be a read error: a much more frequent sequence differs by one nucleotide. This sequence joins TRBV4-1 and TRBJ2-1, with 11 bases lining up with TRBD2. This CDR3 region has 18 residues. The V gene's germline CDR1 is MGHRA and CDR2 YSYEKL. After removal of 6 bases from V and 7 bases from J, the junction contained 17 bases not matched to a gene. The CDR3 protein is CASSEGSVLAGVGNEQFF. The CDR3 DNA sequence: TGCGCCAGCAGTGAAGGTTCGGTACTAGCGGGGGTAGGTAATGAGCAGTTCTTC.

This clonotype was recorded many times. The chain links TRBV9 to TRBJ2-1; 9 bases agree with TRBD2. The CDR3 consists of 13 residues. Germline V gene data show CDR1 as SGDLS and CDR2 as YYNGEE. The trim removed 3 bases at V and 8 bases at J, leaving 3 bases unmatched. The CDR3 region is CASSEGLAHEQFF. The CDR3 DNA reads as TGTGCCAGCAGCGAGGGACTAGCTCATGAGCAGTTCTTC.

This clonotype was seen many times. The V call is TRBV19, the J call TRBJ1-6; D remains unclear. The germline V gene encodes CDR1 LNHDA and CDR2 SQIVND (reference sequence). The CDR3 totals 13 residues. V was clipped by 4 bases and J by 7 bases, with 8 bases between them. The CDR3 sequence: CASSTGRNSPLHF. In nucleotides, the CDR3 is TGTGCCAGTAGTACAGGCCGGAATTCACCCCTCCACTTT.

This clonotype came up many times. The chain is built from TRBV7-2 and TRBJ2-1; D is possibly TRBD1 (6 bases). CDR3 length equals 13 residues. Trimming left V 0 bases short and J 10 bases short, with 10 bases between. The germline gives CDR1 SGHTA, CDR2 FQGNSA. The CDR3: CASSLARGGEQFF. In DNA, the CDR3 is TGTGCCAGCAGCTTAGCCCGAGGGGGAGAGCAGTTCTTC.

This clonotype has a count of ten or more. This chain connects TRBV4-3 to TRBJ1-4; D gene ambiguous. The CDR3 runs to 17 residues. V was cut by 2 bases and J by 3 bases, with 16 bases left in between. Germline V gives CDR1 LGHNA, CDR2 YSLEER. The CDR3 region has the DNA TGCGCCAGCAGCCAACCATCAACCGCCCATCCTAATGAAAAACTGTTTTTT. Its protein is CASSQPSTAHPNEKLFF.

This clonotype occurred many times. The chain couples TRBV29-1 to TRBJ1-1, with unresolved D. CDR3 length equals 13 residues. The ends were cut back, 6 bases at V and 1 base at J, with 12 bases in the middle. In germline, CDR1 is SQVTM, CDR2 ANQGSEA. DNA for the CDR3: TGCAGCGTCGTAAGCTTGGCGAACACTGAAGCTTTCTTT. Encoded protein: CSVVSLANTEAFF.

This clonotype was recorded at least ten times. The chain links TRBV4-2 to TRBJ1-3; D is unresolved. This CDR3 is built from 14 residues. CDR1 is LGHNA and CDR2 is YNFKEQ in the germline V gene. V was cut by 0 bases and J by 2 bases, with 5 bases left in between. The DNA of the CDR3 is TGTGCCAGCAGCCAAGAAGGGACTGGAAACACCATATATTTT. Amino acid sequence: CASSQEGTGNTIYF.

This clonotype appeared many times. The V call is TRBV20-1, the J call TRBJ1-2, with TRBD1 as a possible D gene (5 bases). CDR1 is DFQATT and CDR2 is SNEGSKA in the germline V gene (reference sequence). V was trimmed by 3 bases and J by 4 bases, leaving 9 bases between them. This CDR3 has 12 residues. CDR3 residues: CSARAGTYGYTF. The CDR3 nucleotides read TGCAGTGCTAGGGCAGGGACCTATGGCTACACCTTC.

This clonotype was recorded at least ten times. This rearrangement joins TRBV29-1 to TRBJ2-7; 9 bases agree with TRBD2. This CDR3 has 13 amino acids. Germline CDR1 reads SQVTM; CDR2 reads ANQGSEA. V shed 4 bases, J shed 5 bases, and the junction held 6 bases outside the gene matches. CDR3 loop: CSVGPSSGNEQYF. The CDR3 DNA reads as TGCAGCGTTGGTCCCTCTAGCGGGAACGAGCAGTACTTC.

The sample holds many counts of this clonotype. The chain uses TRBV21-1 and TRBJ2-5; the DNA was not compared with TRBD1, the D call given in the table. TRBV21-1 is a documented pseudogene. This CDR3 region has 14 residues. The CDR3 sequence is CASTRPRVVETQYF. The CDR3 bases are TGTGCCAGCACGAGACCCCGGGTAGTAGAGACCCAGTACTTC.

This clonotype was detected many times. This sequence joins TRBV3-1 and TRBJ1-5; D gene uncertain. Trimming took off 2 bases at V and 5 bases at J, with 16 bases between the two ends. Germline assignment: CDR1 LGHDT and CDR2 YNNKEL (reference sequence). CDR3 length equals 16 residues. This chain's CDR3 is CASSQLGREVDQPQHF. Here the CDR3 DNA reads TGTGCCAGCAGCCAATTAGGGAGAGAGGTGGATCAGCCCCAGCATTTT.

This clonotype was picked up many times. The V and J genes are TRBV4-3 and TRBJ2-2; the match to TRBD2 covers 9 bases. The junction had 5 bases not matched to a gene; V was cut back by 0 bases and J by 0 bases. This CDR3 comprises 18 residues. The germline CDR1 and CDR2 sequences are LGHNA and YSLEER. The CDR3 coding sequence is TGCGCCAGCAGCCAAGATTTAGCGGGGGCCGCGAACACCGGGGAGCTGTTTTTT. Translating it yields CASSQDLAGAANTGELFF.

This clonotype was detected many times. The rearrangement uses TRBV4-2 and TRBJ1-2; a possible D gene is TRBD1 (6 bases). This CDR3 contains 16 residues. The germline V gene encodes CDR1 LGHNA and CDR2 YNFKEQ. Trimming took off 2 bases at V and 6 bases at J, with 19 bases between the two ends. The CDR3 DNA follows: TGTGCCAGCAGCCAAAGTATGGGGGGCGATCGTAATGGCTACACCTTC. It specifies CASSQSMGGDRNGYTF.

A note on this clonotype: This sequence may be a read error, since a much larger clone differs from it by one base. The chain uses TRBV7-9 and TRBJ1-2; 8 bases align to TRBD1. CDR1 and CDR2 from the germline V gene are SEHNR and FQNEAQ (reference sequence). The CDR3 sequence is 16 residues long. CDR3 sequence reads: CASSLGGTGANYGSTF. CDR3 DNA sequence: TGTGCCAGCAGCTTAGGAGGGACAGGAGCTAACTATGGCTCCACCTTC.